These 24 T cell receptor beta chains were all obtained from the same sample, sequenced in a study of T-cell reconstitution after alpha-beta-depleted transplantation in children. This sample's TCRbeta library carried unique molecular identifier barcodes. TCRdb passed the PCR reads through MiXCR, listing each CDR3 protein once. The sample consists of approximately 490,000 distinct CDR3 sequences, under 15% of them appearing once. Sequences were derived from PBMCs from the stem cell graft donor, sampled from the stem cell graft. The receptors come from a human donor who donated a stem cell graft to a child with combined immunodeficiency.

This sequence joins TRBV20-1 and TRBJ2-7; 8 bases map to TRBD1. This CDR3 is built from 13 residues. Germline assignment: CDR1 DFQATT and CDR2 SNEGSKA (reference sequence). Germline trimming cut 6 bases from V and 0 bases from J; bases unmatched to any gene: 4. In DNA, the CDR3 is TGCAGTGCGGACAGGGCCAACTCCTACGAGCAGTACTTC. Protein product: CSADRANSYEQYF.

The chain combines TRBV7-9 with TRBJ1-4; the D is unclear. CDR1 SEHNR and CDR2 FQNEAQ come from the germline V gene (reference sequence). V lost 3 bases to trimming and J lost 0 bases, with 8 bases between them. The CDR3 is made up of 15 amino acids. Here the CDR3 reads CASSLYKSTNEKLFF. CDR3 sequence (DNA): TGTGCCAGCAGCTTGTACAAGTCAACTAATGAAAAACTGTTTTTT.

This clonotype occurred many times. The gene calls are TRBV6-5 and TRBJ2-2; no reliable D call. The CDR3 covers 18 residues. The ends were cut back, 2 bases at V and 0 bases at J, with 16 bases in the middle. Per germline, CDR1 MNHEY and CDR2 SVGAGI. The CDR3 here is CASSYDPFGEANTGELFF. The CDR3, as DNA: TGTGCCAGCAGTTACGATCCGTTTGGCGAGGCGAACACCGGGGAGCTGTTTTTT.

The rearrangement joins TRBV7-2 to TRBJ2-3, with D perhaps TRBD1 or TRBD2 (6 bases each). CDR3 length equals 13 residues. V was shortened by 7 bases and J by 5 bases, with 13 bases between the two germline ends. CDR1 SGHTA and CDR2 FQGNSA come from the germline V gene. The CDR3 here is CASMRGEEDTQYF. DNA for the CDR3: TGTGCCAGCATGAGGGGGGAGGAAGATACGCAGTATTTT.

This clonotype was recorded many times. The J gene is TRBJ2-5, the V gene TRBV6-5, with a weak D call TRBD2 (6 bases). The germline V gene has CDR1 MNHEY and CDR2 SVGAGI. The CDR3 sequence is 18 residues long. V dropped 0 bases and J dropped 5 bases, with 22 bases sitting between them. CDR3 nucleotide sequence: TGTGCCAGCAGTTACTCGACGGGGGTAGAAGAGTGGCGTGAGACCCAGTACTTC. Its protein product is CASSYSTGVEEWRETQYF.

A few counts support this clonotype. CDR3 nucleotides: TGTGCCAGCTCACCCCGGGGTGCGGGAAACATTCAGTACTTC. It encodes CASSPRGAGNIQYF. The chain combines TRBV12-3 or TRBV12-4 with TRBJ2-4; D is possibly TRBD2 (5 bases). V gave up 8 bases and J gave up 6 bases, with 17 bases separating them. This CDR3 has 14 amino acids.

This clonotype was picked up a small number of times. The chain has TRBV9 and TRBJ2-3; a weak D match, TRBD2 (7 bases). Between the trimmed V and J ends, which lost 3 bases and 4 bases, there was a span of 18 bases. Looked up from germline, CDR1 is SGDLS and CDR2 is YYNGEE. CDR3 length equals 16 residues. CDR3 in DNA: TGTGCCAGCAGCGCTCCAAGGGGGGGGCGTCCAGATACGCAGTATTTT. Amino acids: CASSAPRGGRPDTQYF.

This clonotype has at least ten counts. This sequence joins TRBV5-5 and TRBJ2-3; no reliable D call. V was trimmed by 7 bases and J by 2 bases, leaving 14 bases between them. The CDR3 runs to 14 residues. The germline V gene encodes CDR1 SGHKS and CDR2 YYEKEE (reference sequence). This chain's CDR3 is CASQIRLVTDTQYF. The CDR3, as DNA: TGTGCCAGCCAAATTCGACTCGTCACAGATACGCAGTATTTT.

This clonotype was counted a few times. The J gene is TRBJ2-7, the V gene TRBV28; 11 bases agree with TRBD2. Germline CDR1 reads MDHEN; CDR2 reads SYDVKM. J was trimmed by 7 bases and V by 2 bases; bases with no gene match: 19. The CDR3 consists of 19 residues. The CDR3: CASSLVASGGTGGLREQYF. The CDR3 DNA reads TGTGCCAGCAGTTTAGTGGCTAGCGGGGGGACCGGGGGACTACGTGAGCAGTACTTC.

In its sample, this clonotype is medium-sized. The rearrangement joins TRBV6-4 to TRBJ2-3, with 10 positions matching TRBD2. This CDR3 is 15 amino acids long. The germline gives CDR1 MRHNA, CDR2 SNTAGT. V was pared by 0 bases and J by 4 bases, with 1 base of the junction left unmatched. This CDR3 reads CASSDSLAGADTQYF. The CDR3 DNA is TGTGCCAGCAGTGACTCGCTAGCGGGGGCAGATACGCAGTATTTT.

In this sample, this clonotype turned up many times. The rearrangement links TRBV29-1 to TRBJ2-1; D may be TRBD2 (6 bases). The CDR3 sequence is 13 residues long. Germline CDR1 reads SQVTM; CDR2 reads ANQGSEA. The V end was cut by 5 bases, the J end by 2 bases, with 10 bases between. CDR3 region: CSVRRGPYNEQFF. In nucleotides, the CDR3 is TGCAGCGTTCGGCGGGGCCCCTACAATGAGCAGTTCTTC.

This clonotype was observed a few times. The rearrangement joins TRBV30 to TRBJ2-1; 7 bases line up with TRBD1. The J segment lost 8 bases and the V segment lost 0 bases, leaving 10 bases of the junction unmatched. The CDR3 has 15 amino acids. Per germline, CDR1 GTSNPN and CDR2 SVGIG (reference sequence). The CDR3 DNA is TGTGCCTGGAGTGTGACAGGGCTGGGCTCCGATGAGCAGTTCTTC. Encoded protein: CAWSVTGLGSDEQFF.

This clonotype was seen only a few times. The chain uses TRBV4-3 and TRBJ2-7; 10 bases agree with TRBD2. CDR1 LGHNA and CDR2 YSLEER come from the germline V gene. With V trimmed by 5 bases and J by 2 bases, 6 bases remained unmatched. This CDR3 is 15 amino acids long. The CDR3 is CASSSAGGNTYEQYF. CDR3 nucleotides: TGCGCCAGCAGCTCAGCGGGGGGGAACACCTACGAGCAGTACTTC.

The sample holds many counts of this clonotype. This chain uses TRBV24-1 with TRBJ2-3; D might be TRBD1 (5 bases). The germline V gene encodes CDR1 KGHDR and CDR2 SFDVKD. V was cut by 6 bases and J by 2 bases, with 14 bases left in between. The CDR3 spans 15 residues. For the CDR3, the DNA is TGTGCCACCAGTCTTGCAGGGCCCCCCACAGATACGCAGTATTTT. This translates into CATSLAGPPTDTQYF.

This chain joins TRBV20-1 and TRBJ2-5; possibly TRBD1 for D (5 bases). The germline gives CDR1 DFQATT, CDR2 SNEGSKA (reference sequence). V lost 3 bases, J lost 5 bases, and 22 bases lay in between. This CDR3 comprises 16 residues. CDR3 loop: CSASLPPGLGTETQYF. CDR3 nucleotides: TGCAGTGCTAGTCTCCCTCCAGGGTTGGGTACGGAGACCCAGTACTTC.

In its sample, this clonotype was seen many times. CDR3 residues: CAIRGQESYEQYF. The CDR3 DNA follows: TGTGCCATCCGGGGACAGGAATCCTACGAGCAGTACTTC. The rearrangement links TRBV10-3 to TRBJ2-7, with 8 bases matching TRBD1. The V segment lost 8 bases and the J segment 1 base; nucleotides outside the gene matches: 4. Looked up from germline, CDR1 is ENHRY and CDR2 is SYGVKD. This CDR3 is built from 13 residues.

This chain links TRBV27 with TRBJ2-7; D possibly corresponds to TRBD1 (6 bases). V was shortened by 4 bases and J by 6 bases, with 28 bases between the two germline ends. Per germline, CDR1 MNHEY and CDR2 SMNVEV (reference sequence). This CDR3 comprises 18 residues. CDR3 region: CASSSWETRYRDIGEQYF. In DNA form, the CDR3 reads TGTGCCAGCAGTTCATGGGAGACCAGATACAGGGACATCGGCGAGCAGTACTTC.

CDR3 residues: CASSLSGTFTDTQYF. The CDR3 DNA is TGTGCCAGCAGCTTAAGCGGGACGTTCACAGATACGCAGTATTTT. The chain carries TRBV12-3 or TRBV12-4 and TRBJ2-3, with 7 bases identical to TRBD2. Trimming cost V 6 bases and J 2 bases; bases outside gene matches: 8. The CDR3 is 15 amino acids.

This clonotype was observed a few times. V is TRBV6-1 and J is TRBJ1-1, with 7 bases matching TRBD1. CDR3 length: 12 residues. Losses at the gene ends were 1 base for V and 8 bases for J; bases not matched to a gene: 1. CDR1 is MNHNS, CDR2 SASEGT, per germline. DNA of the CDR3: TGTGCCAGCAGTGAAGGGGACAGCGAAGCTTTCTTT. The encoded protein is CASSEGDSEAFF.

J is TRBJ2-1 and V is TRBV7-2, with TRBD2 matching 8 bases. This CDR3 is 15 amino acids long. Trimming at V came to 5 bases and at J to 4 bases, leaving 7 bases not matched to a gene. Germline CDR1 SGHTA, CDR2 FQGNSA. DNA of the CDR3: TGTGCCAGCAGCCTAACTAGCGGACTTTACAATGAGCAGTTCTTC. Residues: CASSLTSGLYNEQFF.

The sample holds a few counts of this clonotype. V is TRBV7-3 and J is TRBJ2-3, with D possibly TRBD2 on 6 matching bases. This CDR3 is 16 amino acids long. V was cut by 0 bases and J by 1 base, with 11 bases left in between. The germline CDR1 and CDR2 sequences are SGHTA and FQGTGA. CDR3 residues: CASSLTTASGTDTQYF. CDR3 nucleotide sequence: TGTGCCAGCAGCTTAACCACGGCTAGCGGCACAGATACGCAGTATTTT.

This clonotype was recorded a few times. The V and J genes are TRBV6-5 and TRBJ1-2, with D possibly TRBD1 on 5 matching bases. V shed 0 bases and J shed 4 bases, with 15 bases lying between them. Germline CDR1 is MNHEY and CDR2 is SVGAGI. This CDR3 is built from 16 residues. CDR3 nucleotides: TGTGCCAGCAGTTACTCGTTTGGGGGGACTCCCTATGGCTACACCTTC. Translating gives CASSYSFGGTPYGYTF.

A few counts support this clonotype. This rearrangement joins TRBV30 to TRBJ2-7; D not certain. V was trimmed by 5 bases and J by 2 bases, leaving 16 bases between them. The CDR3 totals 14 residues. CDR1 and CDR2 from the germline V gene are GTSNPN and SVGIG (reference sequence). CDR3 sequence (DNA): TGTGCCTGGTCGCAGGCTCCGCTAACCTACGAGCAGTACTTC. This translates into CAWSQAPLTYEQYF.

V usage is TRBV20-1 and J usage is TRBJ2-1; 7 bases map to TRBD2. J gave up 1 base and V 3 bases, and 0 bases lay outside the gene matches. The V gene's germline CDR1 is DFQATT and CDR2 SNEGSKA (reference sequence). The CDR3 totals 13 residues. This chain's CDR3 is CSASGGSYNEQFF. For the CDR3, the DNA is TGCAGTGCTAGCGGGGGGTCCTACAATGAGCAGTTCTTC.